These 27 T cell receptor beta chains share one sample of origin, sequenced in a study of blood T cell repertoires in COVID-19. The repertoire was sequenced with immunoSEQ multiplex PCR; TCRdb's copy has only in-frame clones and lacks some. The table has 200,000 to 250,000 clones, about four fifths seen once. Material for sequencing was peripheral blood. These receptors originate from an elderly woman with COVID-19, enrolled during active disease.

The rearrangement links TRBV18 to TRBJ2-1; 10 bases are shared with TRBD2. With V trimmed by 4 bases and J by 3 bases, 3 bases remained unmatched. This CDR3 has 15 amino acids. Germline assignment: CDR1 KGHSH and CDR2 LQKENI. The CDR3 protein is CASSRTSGNYNEQFF. The CDR3 region has the DNA TGTGCCAGCTCACGGACTAGCGGTAACTACAATGAGCAGTTCTTC.

This clone was counted once. The chain joins TRBV18 to TRBJ1-4; D unresolved. The CDR3 is made up of 16 amino acids. In germline, CDR1 is KGHSH, CDR2 LQKENI. The germline V and J ends were trimmed by 5 bases and 0 bases, with 13 bases remaining between them. The chain's CDR3 is CASSIGRLATNEKLFF. The CDR3 nucleotides read TGTGCCAGCTCAATCGGCAGACTCGCAACTAATGAAAAACTGTTTTTT.

J is TRBJ1-1 and V is TRBV19; D uncertain. Germline loops: CDR1 LNHDA, CDR2 SQIVND (reference sequence). This CDR3 is built from 12 residues. Trimming shortened V by 7 bases and J by 2 bases, and 8 bases separated the two germline ends. Here the CDR3 DNA reads TGTGCCAGTATCGGACTTAACACTGAAGCTTTCTTT. This gives the protein CASIGLNTEAFF.

Only one count was recorded for this clone. This chain joins TRBV10-3 and TRBJ2-7; 7 bases line up with TRBD1. The CDR3 length is 12 residues. V was clipped by 10 bases and J by 5 bases; unmatched bases: 8. In germline, CDR1 is ENHRY, CDR2 SYGVKD. The CDR3 DNA reads TGTGCCACGAGACAGGGAGCCGACGAGCAGTACTTC. It specifies CATRQGADEQYF.

The chain is built from TRBV4-1 and TRBJ2-5, with 7 bases identical to TRBD1. There are 15 residues in the CDR3. Germline V gene data show CDR1 as MGHRA and CDR2 as YSYEKL. J was trimmed by 4 bases and V by 0 bases; bases with no gene match: 5. The chain's CDR3 is CASSQDGTVGETQYF. As DNA, the CDR3 is TGCGCCAGCAGCCAAGATGGGACAGTCGGAGAGACCCAGTACTTC.

The V call is TRBV5-1, the J call TRBJ1-1; D is unresolved. The V end was cut by 1 base, the J end by 1 base, with 8 bases between. CDR3 length equals 14 residues. The V gene's germline CDR1 is SGHRS and CDR2 YFSETQ. The CDR3, as DNA: TGCGCCAGCAGCTTGATGAGGAGGAACACTGAAGCTTTCTTT. Protein sequence: CASSLMRRNTEAFF.

The chain recombines TRBV5-1 with TRBJ1-1; D uncertain. V was trimmed by 2 bases and J by 7 bases, leaving 15 bases between them. The germline gives CDR1 SGHRS, CDR2 YFSETQ. This CDR3 spans 14 amino acids. The CDR3 loop is CASSLDPAGLEAFF. CDR3 DNA sequence: TGCGCCAGCAGCTTAGATCCGGCGGGCCTTGAAGCTTTCTTT. Using reference TRBV5-1 and TRBJ1-1 for the parts outside the CDR3, the full variable domain is KAGVTQTPRYLIKTRGQQVTLSCSPISGHRSVSWYQQTPGQGLQFLFEYFSETQRNKGNFPGRFSGRQFSNSRSEMNVSTLELGDSALYLCASSLDPAGLEAFFGQGTRLTVV.

The V gene is TRBV20-1, the J gene TRBJ2-7; the D gene is possibly TRBD1 (6 bases). CDR1 is DFQATT and CDR2 is SNEGSKA in the germline V gene (reference sequence). Trimming took off 3 bases at V and 4 bases at J, with 16 bases between the two ends. The CDR3 length is 14 residues. CDR3 amino acids: CSASRDTRGYEQYF. In DNA, the CDR3 is TGCAGTGCTAGTCGGGACACCAGGGGTTACGAGCAGTACTTC.

The V call is TRBV2, the J call TRBJ2-6; 7 bases are a match to TRBD1. Germline lookup yields CDR1 SNHLY and CDR2 FYNNEI. The junction had 7 bases not matched to a gene; V was cut back by 6 bases and J by 2 bases. CDR3 length: 16 residues. The CDR3 region is CASSVTGPAGANVLTF. CDR3 nucleotides: TGTGCCAGCAGCGTGACAGGGCCAGCTGGGGCCAACGTCCTGACTTTC.

The CDR3 DNA reads TGTGCCAGCAGCTTAGCGCGAGACAAAAAAGAGACCCAGTACTTC. Translated, it gives CASSLARDKKETQYF. The J gene is TRBJ2-5, the V gene TRBV7-2; D unresolved. There are 15 residues in the CDR3. V shed 0 bases and J shed 3 bases, with 11 bases lying between them. CDR1 and CDR2 from the germline V gene are SGHTA and FQGNSA.

This chain uses TRBV11-3 with TRBJ2-2, with D possibly being TRBD2 (6 bases). The V end lost 3 bases, the J end lost 3 bases, and 17 bases lay between the germline ends. The CDR3 sequence is 17 residues long. The germline V gene has CDR1 SGHNT and CDR2 YENEEA. The CDR3 here is CASSFRVSGEYTGELFF. CDR3 nucleotide sequence: TGTGCCAGCAGCTTTCGGGTTTCGGGGGAGTACACCGGGGAGCTGTTTTTT.

The V call is TRBV29-1, the J call TRBJ2-1, with 9 positions matching TRBD2. This CDR3 contains 14 residues. Trimming at V came to 4 bases and at J to 8 bases, leaving 9 bases not matched to a gene. Looked up from germline, CDR1 is SQVTM and CDR2 is ANQGSEA. The CDR3 protein is CSVGRAGGSDEQFF. Here the CDR3 DNA reads TGCAGCGTTGGGCGAGCGGGAGGATCAGATGAGCAGTTCTTC.

DNA for the CDR3: TGTGCCAGCAGTGAACACAGGCCTGCTCAGCAGTACTTC. Translated, it gives CASSEHRPAQQYF. The J gene is TRBJ2-7, the V gene TRBV6-1; TRBD1 might be the D (5 bases). The germline gives CDR1 MNHNS, CDR2 SASEGT. The CDR3 extends over 13 amino acids. The ends were cut back, 2 bases at V and 8 bases at J, with 13 bases in the middle.

This clone was seen a single time. This chain joins TRBV11-3 and TRBJ1-1; D gene uncertain. Trimming took 4 bases from V and 8 from J, leaving 11 bases between them. Germline CDR1 is SGHNT and CDR2 is YENEEA. The CDR3 spans 12 residues. CDR3 sequence reads: CASSSPAGEAFF. The CDR3 DNA reads TGTGCCAGCAGCTCCCCGGCAGGAGAAGCTTTCTTT.

The gene calls are TRBV15 and TRBJ1-1; TRBD1 is a possible D gene (6 bases). The CDR3 sequence is 16 residues long. Germline V gene lookup returns CDR1 LNHNV and CDR2 YYDKDF (reference sequence). V lost 5 bases and J lost 6, with 22 bases in between. DNA of the CDR3: TGTGCCACCAGCTCCGGATCGTGGGGGCAGGGATCTGAAGCTTTCTTT. The encoded protein is CATSSGSWGQGSEAFF.

The chain is built from TRBV5-4 and TRBJ2-1; D remains unclear. V was trimmed by 1 base and J by 7 bases, leaving 18 bases between them. The length of the CDR3 is 16 residues. CDR1 and CDR2 from the germline V gene are SGHNT and YYREEE (reference sequence). In nucleotides, the CDR3 is TGTGCCAGCAGCTTGCCGGGTCTGGGTGTTCTTAATGAGCAGTTCTTC. This sequence encodes CASSLPGLGVLNEQFF.

This clone was counted once. The chain carries TRBV5-1 and TRBJ2-2; 12 bases align to TRBD2. CDR1 and CDR2 (germline): SGHRS, YFSETQ. Trimming at V came to 5 bases and at J to 6 bases, leaving 5 bases not matched to a gene. The length of the CDR3 is 15 residues. CDR3 in amino acids: CASRRLAGESGELFF. CDR3 in DNA: TGCGCCAGCAGAAGACTAGCGGGAGAGTCCGGGGAGCTGTTTTTT.

About this clone itself: The sample has other DNA sequences that encode this CDR3 too. The chain links TRBV7-2 to TRBJ1-5; the D gene is possibly TRBD1 (5 bases). This CDR3 contains 12 residues. The ends were cut back, 3 bases at V and 7 bases at J, with 7 bases in the middle. The germline CDR1 and CDR2 sequences are SGHTA and FQGNSA. The CDR3 sequence is CASSLGGQPQHF. The CDR3, as DNA: TGTGCCAGCAGCTTGGGGGGGCAGCCCCAGCATTTT.

This clone has just one count. J is TRBJ1-5 and V is TRBV27, with no clear D. Trimming took 3 bases from V and 6 from J, leaving 12 bases between them. Germline CDR1 and CDR2: MNHEY and SMNVEV (reference sequence). The CDR3 extends over 14 amino acids. In DNA form, the CDR3 reads TGTGCCAGCAGTTTTCGGGGAATGGGTCAGCCCCAGCATTTT. It yields the protein CASSFRGMGQPQHF.

V gene TRBV6-5 combines with J gene TRBJ1-1; weak D call: TRBD1 (6 bases). The CDR3 totals 13 residues. Germline CDR1 is MNHEY and CDR2 is SVGAGI. Trimming removed 5 bases from V and 5 bases from J, with 12 bases in between. CDR3 sequence (DNA): TGTGCCAGCAGTCAACAGGGTCCGACTGAAGCTTTCTTT. Amino acid sequence: CASSQQGPTEAFF.

A single count supports this clone. The rearrangement joins TRBV20-1 to TRBJ1-4; unclear D gene. The CDR3 runs to 13 residues. Germline V gene data show CDR1 as DFQATT and CDR2 as SNEGSKA (reference sequence). With 3 bases removed from V and 11 bases from J, the gap between germline ends came to 16 bases. The CDR3: CSASLPKELKLFF. The CDR3 coding sequence is TGCAGTGCTAGTCTCCCAAAAGAGTTGAAACTGTTTTTT.

The chain carries TRBV27 and TRBJ1-2; D call uncertain. This CDR3 has 14 residues. The V and J ends lost 6 bases and 1 base respectively, with 12 bases between them. Germline CDR1 is MNHEY and CDR2 is SMNVEV (reference sequence). DNA of the CDR3: TGTGCCAGCAGCTTAGGGCCGGTTAACTATGGCTACACCTTC. Translated: CASSLGPVNYGYTF.

The V and J genes are TRBV5-5 and TRBJ1-3, with TRBD1 matching over 7 bases. The ends lost 4 bases at V and 1 base at J; junction bases unmatched: 8. The germline gives CDR1 SGHKS, CDR2 YYEKEE (reference sequence). The CDR3 contains 16 residues. The CDR3 DNA follows: TGTGCCAGCAGCCCCAGGACAGGCCCTTCTGGAAACACCATATATTTT. It translates to CASSPRTGPSGNTIYF.

The chain has TRBV7-2 and TRBJ2-3; unclear D gene. Germline CDR1 reads SGHTA; CDR2 reads FQGNSA. Trimming removed 3 bases at V and 3 bases at J, with 7 bases between. This CDR3 spans 13 amino acids. DNA for the CDR3: TGTGCCAGCAGCTTCCCCGGGACAGATACGCAGTATTTT. It codes for CASSFPGTDTQYF.

The V gene is TRBV7-9, the J gene TRBJ2-7; TRBD2 aligns across 14 bases. The V gene's germline CDR1 is SEHNR and CDR2 FQNEAQ (reference sequence). The ends lost 3 bases at V and 3 bases at J; junction bases unmatched: 4. CDR3 size: 16 residues. The CDR3 sequence is CASSFGLAGGGYEQYF. The CDR3 bases are TGTGCCAGCAGCTTCGGACTAGCGGGGGGCGGCTACGAGCAGTACTTC.

The chain combines TRBV27 with TRBJ1-4; the D gene is possibly TRBD1 (5 bases). The CDR3 extends over 14 amino acids. Germline assignment: CDR1 MNHEY and CDR2 SMNVEV (reference sequence). The V end lost 1 base, the J end lost 3 bases, and 6 bases lay between the germline ends. CDR3 residues: CASSLYRSNEKLFF. The CDR3 bases are TGTGCCAGCAGTTTATACAGGTCTAATGAAAAACTGTTTTTT.

The chain employs TRBV6-5 and TRBJ2-2; 8 positions match TRBD1. The germline CDR1 and CDR2 sequences are MNHEY and SVGAGI. CDR3 size: 16 residues. Trimming took 0 bases from V and 7 from J; bases not matched to a gene: 7. The CDR3 bases are TGTGCCAGCAGTTACTCGAGTCAGGGGGCGAACGGGGAGCTGTTTTTT. Translation: CASSYSSQGANGELFF.